These 25 T cell receptor beta chains were sequenced from one sample in a study of T cells in Graves' hyperthyroidism and ophthalmopathy. Researchers amplified the TCR beta CDR3 regions from RNA transcripts. Researchers ran a first-round RT-PCR on the TCR CDR3 using the HTBI primer set. TCRdb processed the multiplex PCR reads anew with MiXCR; each CDR3 protein has one entry. The table includes approximately 870,000 distinct CDR3 sequences, around 38% detected once. The sequenced material came from blood. All receptors derive from a man aged 18-30 years with Graves' hyperthyroidism.

The rearrangement links TRBV15 to TRBJ1-5; D unclear. Trimming stripped 3 bases from V and 0 bases from J, with 15 bases between. CDR1 is LNHNV, CDR2 YYDKDF, per germline (reference sequence). This CDR3 has 17 residues. CDR3 protein: CATSSSGEPYSNQPQHF. The CDR3 DNA reads as TGTGCCACCAGCAGCTCCGGGGAACCATATAGCAATCAGCCCCAGCATTTT.

This clonotype showed up just a few times. The chain couples TRBV12-3 or TRBV12-4 to TRBJ1-3, with D unresolved. The V end was cut by 4 bases, the J end by 5 bases, with 12 bases between. The CDR3 length is 14 residues. For the CDR3, the DNA is TGTGCCAGCAGTTCGAGAAACCAGCGAAACACCATATATTTT. Translation gives CASSSRNQRNTIYF.

There are many counts of this clonotype. The chain couples TRBV10-3 to TRBJ1-3; perhaps TRBD1 as D (6 bases). V was cut by 2 bases and J by 2 bases, with 7 bases left in between. Germline V gene lookup returns CDR1 ENHRY and CDR2 SYGVKD. This CDR3 has 14 residues. This CDR3 reads CAISEGGPGNTIYF. The CDR3 nucleotides read TGTGCCATCAGTGAGGGGGGGCCTGGAAACACCATATATTTT.

This clonotype was detected only once. The CDR3 ends on some other residue instead of the conserved phenylalanine or tryptophan, so this is likely a read error. The chain recombines TRBV2 with TRBJ2-5; 9 bases align to TRBD2. This CDR3 spans 13 amino acids. Germline loops: CDR1 SNHLY, CDR2 FYNNEI. Trimming at V came to 5 bases and at J to 5 bases, leaving 3 bases not matched to a gene. In nucleotides, the CDR3 is TGTGCCAGCAGTTCCGGACTAGCGGAGACCCAGTACCTC. Encoded protein: CASSSGLAETQYL.

Notes on this clonotype: This may be a read error, as it is one base from a much larger clone. V usage is TRBV15 and J usage is TRBJ1-1, with D possibly being TRBD1 (5 bases). This CDR3 comprises 11 residues. V was pared by 10 bases and J by 8 bases, with 14 bases between. Germline CDR1 reads LNHNV; CDR2 reads YYDKDF (reference sequence). The CDR3 reads CASKRGGEAFF. In DNA form, the CDR3 reads TGTGCCAGCAAAAGGGGCGGGGAAGCTTTCTTT.

In regard to this clonotype: Germline is not matched at one junction end, which may reflect a read error. The chain carries TRBV7-3 and TRBJ1-5; D call uncertain. The CDR3 totals 16 residues. CDR1 and CDR2 (germline): SGHTA, FQGTGA. The CDR3 DNA reads TGTGCTAGCAGCTCTGGCGGGGTATGGAGCAATCAGCCCCAGCATTTT. Residues: CASSSGGVWSNQPQHF.

The chain carries TRBV29-1 and TRBJ1-2, with TRBD1 as a possible D gene (6 bases). Trimming pared 8 bases from V and 8 bases from J, leaving 12 bases between. CDR3 length: 10 amino acids. The germline V gene has CDR1 SQVTM and CDR2 ANQGSEA. The CDR3 region is CSLGAGGYTF. DNA for the CDR3: TGCAGCTTGGGGGCAGGAGGCTACACCTTC.

In its sample, this clonotype was seen a few times. The J gene is TRBJ1-5, the V gene TRBV6-1; D gene ambiguous. Between the trimmed V and J ends, which lost 7 bases and 4 bases, there was a span of 17 bases. The CDR3 runs to 15 residues. Germline CDR1 MNHNS, CDR2 SASEGT. The DNA for the CDR3 is TGTGCCAGCAAGGAGGGAATGGGTGGAAATCAGCCCCAGCATTTT. Protein sequence: CASKEGMGGNQPQHF.

This clonotype showed up just a few times. At one end the junction does not follow the germline gene, possibly because of a read error. The rearrangement links TRBV19 to TRBJ2-7; 9 bases are shared with TRBD2. The CDR3 length is 16 residues. The germline V gene encodes CDR1 LNHDA and CDR2 SQIVND (reference sequence). In nucleotides, the CDR3 is TGTGCCAGCAGCTTTAGCGGGAGAAAGGGCTCCCACGAGCAGTACTTC. Its translation: CASSFSGRKGSHEQYF. Supplemented by reference TRBV19 and TRBJ2-7, the full variable domain reads DGGITQSPKYLFRKEGQNVTLSCEQNLNHDAMYWYRQDPGQGLRLIYYSQIVNDFQKGDIAEGYSVSREKKESFPLTVTSAQKNPTAFYLCASSFSGRKGSHEQYFGPGTRLTVT.

The chain carries TRBV6-5 and TRBJ1-1; D may be TRBD1 (5 bases). V lost 2 bases and J lost 7, with 14 bases in between. In germline, CDR1 is MNHEY, CDR2 SVGAGI. The CDR3 runs 14 residues. CDR3: CASSYGQGPLEAFF. The CDR3 DNA reads as TGTGCCAGCAGTTACGGGCAGGGCCCTCTTGAAGCTTTCTTT.

The chain has TRBV10-3 and TRBJ1-5, with D unclear. Germline CDR1 is ENHRY and CDR2 is SYGVKD. CDR3 length equals 15 residues. Trimming removed 5 bases at V and 6 bases at J, with 17 bases between. This CDR3 reads CAISLASAEGQPQHF. DNA of the CDR3: TGTGCCATCAGTCTTGCCAGCGCAGAAGGTCAGCCCCAGCATTTT.

This clonotype appeared a single time. The gene calls are TRBV25-1 and TRBJ1-6; TRBD1 matches 10 bases. Germline V gene lookup returns CDR1 MGHDK and CDR2 SYGVNS. The CDR3 loop spans 13 amino acids. As DNA, the CDR3 is TGTGCGGCCGAGACAGGGGGCTATTCACCCCTCCACTTT. Translating it yields CAAETGGYSPLHF.

The sample holds a few counts of this clonotype. The gene calls are TRBV2 and TRBJ1-1; possibly TRBD1 for D (5 bases). CDR1 is SNHLY and CDR2 is FYNNEI in the germline V gene. Trimming stripped 4 bases from V and 3 bases from J, with 12 bases between. The CDR3 has 14 residues. As DNA, the CDR3 is TGTGCCAGCAGTGTGGGCAGGGAAGACACTGAAGCTTTCTTT. This sequence encodes CASSVGREDTEAFF.

This clonotype appeared a few times. This sequence joins TRBV7-2 and TRBJ2-7; D is perhaps TRBD2 (6 bases). CDR1 and CDR2 (germline): SGHTA, FQGNSA. V shed 3 bases and J shed 4 bases, with 16 bases lying between them. There are 15 residues in the CDR3. CDR3 in amino acids: CASSLRGEGGYEQYF. The CDR3 bases are TGTGCCAGCAGCTTGAGAGGCGAAGGAGGGTACGAGCAGTACTTC. Combining the CDR3 with reference TRBV7-2 and TRBJ2-7 gives the whole variable domain GAGVSQSPSNKVTEKGKDVELRCDPISGHTALYWYRQSLGQGLEFLIYFQGNSAPDKSGLPSDRFSAERTGGSVSTLTIQRTQQEDSAVYLCASSLRGEGGYEQYFGPGTRLTVT.

The genes are TRBV25-1 and TRBJ2-5; the match to TRBD2 covers 8 bases. The germline gives CDR1 MGHDK, CDR2 SYGVNS. This CDR3 comprises 15 residues. The trim removed 4 bases at V and 9 bases at J, leaving 13 bases unmatched. This CDR3 is CASSGHSGVGSAQYF. CDR3 coding DNA: TGTGCCAGCAGTGGGCATAGCGGGGTGGGATCGGCCCAGTACTTC.

The chain uses TRBV6-6 and TRBJ2-7, with 9 bases lining up with TRBD2. CDR1 and CDR2 from the germline V gene are MNHNY and SVGAGI (reference sequence). The CDR3 has 16 amino acids. The ends lost 7 bases at V and 5 bases at J; junction bases unmatched: 15. In DNA form, the CDR3 reads TGTGCCAGCACCCTCGACGAAGCGGGAGGAGACCACGAGCAGTACTTC. This translates into CASTLDEAGGDHEQYF.

In this sample, this clonotype turned up a few times. V gene TRBV20-1 combines with J gene TRBJ1-1; maybe TRBD1 (5 bases). Germline values: CDR1 DFQATT, CDR2 SNEGSKA (reference sequence). The CDR3 has 14 residues. V was trimmed by 1 base and J by 1 base, leaving 10 bases between them. The CDR3 nucleotides read TGCAGTGCTAGAGTCGGGGGGGGGAACACTGAAGCTTTCTTT. It encodes CSARVGGGNTEAFF.

Only a few counts were recorded for this clonotype. V is TRBV12-3 or TRBV12-4 and J is TRBJ1-5, with no clear D. The ends were cut back, 3 bases at V and 2 bases at J, with 8 bases in the middle. The CDR3 contains 14 residues. CDR3 sequence: CASSLEFRNQPQHF. CDR3 coding DNA: TGTGCCAGCAGTTTGGAATTTCGCAATCAGCCCCAGCATTTT.

This clonotype was seen repeatedly, ten times or more. The chain has TRBV2 and TRBJ1-6, with D tentatively TRBD1 (6 bases). The length of the CDR3 is 13 residues. Trimming took off 6 bases at V and 9 bases at J, with 12 bases between the two ends. CDR1 is SNHLY and CDR2 is FYNNEI in the germline V gene. The CDR3 reads CASSGGIGSPLHF. CDR3 in DNA: TGTGCCAGCAGCGGGGGCATCGGTTCACCCCTCCACTTT.

CDR3 region: CASSIVGGTQAFF. CDR3 bases: TGTGCCAGTAGTATAGTTGGGGGGACACAAGCTTTCTTT. V usage is TRBV19 and J usage is TRBJ1-1; tentatively, D is TRBD1 (6 bases). The V end lost 1 base, the J end lost 9 bases, and 12 bases lay between the germline ends. CDR1 is LNHDA, CDR2 SQIVND, per germline (reference sequence). The CDR3 consists of 13 residues.

Ten or more counts support this clonotype. This chain links TRBV4-1 with TRBJ2-2, with 8 nucleotides matching TRBD2. The germline gives CDR1 MGHRA, CDR2 YSYEKL. V was pared by 1 base and J by 7 bases, with 5 bases of the junction left unmatched. This CDR3 has 15 amino acids. The CDR3, as DNA: TGCGCCAGCAGCCAAGTCGGGGGGGCGATCGGGGAGCTGTTTTTT. Translation: CASSQVGGAIGELFF.

This chain joins TRBV25-1 and TRBJ1-2; D uncertain. The V gene's germline CDR1 is MGHDK and CDR2 SYGVNS. The CDR3 loop spans 13 amino acids. V gave up 8 bases and J gave up 6 bases, with 16 bases separating them. Written as DNA, the CDR3 is TGTGCCAGCGTTGAAGACCGCAGGCATGGCTACACCTTC. Encoded protein: CASVEDRRHGYTF.

This chain links TRBV9 with TRBJ2-5; D is possibly TRBD2 (5 bases). V shed 5 bases and J shed 2 bases, with 13 bases lying between them. Per germline, CDR1 SGDLS and CDR2 YYNGEE. This CDR3 is 14 amino acids long. The CDR3 coding sequence is TGTGCCAGCAGGGAGCGGAGAGGGCAAGAGACCCAGTACTTC. As protein: CASRERRGQETQYF.

The chain recombines TRBV19 with TRBJ1-1; TRBD1 matches at 8 bases. The CDR3 is made up of 13 amino acids. Germline CDR1 LNHDA, CDR2 SQIVND (reference sequence). V lost 11 bases and J lost 5; bases outside the gene matches: 10. CDR3 protein: CAADRGSGTEAFF. The CDR3 DNA follows: TGTGCCGCCGACAGGGGCAGCGGTACTGAAGCTTTCTTT.

The chain carries TRBV13 and TRBJ2-1, with TRBD1 matching over 9 bases. Gene TRBJ2-7 matches the end of the DNA better, so the J call may be wrong. CDR1 and CDR2 from the germline V gene are PRHDT and FYEKMQ (reference sequence). The CDR3 has 15 amino acids. CDR3 in DNA: TGTGCCAGCAGTAGACGGGACAGGGCCTACAATGAGCAGTACTTC. Amino acids: CASSRRDRAYNEQYF.